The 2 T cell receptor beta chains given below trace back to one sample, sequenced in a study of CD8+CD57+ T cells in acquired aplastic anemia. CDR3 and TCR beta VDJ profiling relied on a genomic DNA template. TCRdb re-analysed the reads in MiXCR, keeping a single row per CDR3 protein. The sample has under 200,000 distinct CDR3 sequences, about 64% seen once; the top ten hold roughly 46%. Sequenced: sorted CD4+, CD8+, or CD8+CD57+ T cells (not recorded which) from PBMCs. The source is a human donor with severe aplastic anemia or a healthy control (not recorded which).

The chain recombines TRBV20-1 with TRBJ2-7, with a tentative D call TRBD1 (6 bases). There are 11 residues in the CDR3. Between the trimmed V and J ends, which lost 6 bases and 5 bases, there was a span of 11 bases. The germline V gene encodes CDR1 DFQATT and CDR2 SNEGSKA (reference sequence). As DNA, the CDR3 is TGCAGTGCGCAGGGGTGGAACGAGCAGTACTTC. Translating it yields CSAQGWNEQYF.

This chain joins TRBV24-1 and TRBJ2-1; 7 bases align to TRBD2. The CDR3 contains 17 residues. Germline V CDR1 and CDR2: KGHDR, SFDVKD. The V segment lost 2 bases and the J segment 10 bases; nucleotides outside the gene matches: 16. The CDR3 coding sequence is TGTGCCACCAGTGATTCCCTCGGGGGGTCCCTCTCTAAGGAGCAGTTCTTC. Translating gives CATSDSLGGSLSKEQFF.